These T cell receptor gamma chains were read from a single sample in a study of gammadelta T cells in human blood. TCRdb re-processed the RT-PCR reads using CATT. Its clone listing holds about a hundred gamma-chain clones. The sample taken for sequencing was non-Vgamma9Vdelta2 gamma-delta T cells from infant blood. The receptors stem from a human donor. CDR3s include the opening cysteine and the closing phenylalanine or tryptophan. The order of the fields is J gene, V gene, clone size, CDR3 DNA, CDR3 protein. Some rows mark clone size as missing; the rest say once, few, many or name a class of expanded clone.

>TRGJP2|TRGV9|hyperexpanded
TGTGCCTTGTGGGAGGCAGGTAGTGATTGGATCAAGACGTTT
CALWEAGSDWIKTF
>TRGJP2|TRGV2|hyperexpanded
TGTGCCACCTGGGACGGGTTTTGGATCAAGACGTTT
CATWDGFWIKTF
>TRGJ1/TRGJ2|TRGV9|hyperexpanded
TGTGCCTTGTGGGCAAAGGAAGAGAAACTCTTT
CALWAKEEKLF
>TRGJ1/TRGJ2|TRGV10|large
TGTGCTGCGTGGTCCAATAAGAAACTCTTT
CAAWSNKKLF
>TRGJP1|TRGV3|large
TGTGCCACCTGGGACAGTTATACCACTGGTTGGTTCAAGATATTT
CATWDSYTTGWFKIF
>TRGJP2|TRGV2|-
TGTGCCACCTGGGATAGTCGGTATATATATAGTAGTGATTGGATCAAGACGTTT
CATWDSRYIYSSDWIKTF
>TRGJ1/TRGJ2|TRGV2|large
TGTGCCACCTGGGACGGGACCTCGAATTATTATAAGAAACTCTTT
CATWDGTSNYYKKLF
>TRGJP1|TRGV10|hyperexpanded
TGTGCTGCGTGGGATACCACTGGTTGGTTCAAGATATTT
CAAWDTTGWFKIF
>TRGJ1/TRGJ2|TRGV2|large
TGTGCCACCTGGGACGGGCATTATTATAAGAAACTCTTT
CATWDGHYYKKLF